This T cell receptor (beta chain) comes out of a study of T cells after yellow fever vaccination. Ten or more counts support this clonotype. From the 5' RACE reads, TCRdb called clonotypes with MiXCR, one entry per CDR3 protein. The sample contains around 100,000 distinct CDR3 sequences, under 9% of which appear only once. V lost 4 bases, J lost 0 bases, and 13 bases lay in between. This CDR3 region has 15 residues. CDR1 is LGHNA and CDR2 is YNFKEQ in the germline V gene. The sample here was CD8+ T cells sorted from PBMCs, taken 45 days after the yellow fever booster vaccination. This clonotype originated in a man aged 25-40 years who received the YFV17D yellow fever vaccine. The V gene is TRBV4-2, the J gene TRBJ2-7; D is perhaps TRBD2 (5 bases). The CDR3 spells CASSPGAVSSYEQYF. CDR3 DNA: TGTGCCAGCAGCCCCGGAGCGGTGAGCTCCTACGAGCAGTACTTC.